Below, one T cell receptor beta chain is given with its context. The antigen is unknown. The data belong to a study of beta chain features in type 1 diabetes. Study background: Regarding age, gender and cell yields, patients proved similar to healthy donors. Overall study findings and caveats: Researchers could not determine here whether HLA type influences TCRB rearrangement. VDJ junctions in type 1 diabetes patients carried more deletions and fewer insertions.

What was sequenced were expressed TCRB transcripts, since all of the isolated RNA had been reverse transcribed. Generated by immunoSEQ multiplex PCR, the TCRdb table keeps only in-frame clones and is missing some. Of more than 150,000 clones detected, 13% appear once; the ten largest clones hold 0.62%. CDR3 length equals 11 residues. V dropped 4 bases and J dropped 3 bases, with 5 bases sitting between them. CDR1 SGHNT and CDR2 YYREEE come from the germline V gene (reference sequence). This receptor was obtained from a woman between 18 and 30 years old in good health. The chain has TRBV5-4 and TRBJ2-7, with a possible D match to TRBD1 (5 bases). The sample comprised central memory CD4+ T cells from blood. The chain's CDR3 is CASSGHYEQYF. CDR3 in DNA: TGTGCCAGCAGCGGACACTACGAGCAGTACTTC.